This T cell receptor (beta chain) came from a study of blood T cell repertoires in COVID-19. Only in-frame clones appear in the TCRdb table, and some are missing; sequencing was by immunoSEQ multiplex PCR. This table holds roughly 310,000 clones, over 75% found once. This sequence originates from a woman in her thirties or forties who had recovered from COVID-19. The sample comprised PBMCs or T cells enriched from blood (not recorded which).

The CDR3 loop reads CASSFTGGYSGNTIYF. The CDR3 nucleotides read TGTGCCAGCAGTTTCACAGGGGGATACTCTGGAAACACCATATATTTT. V usage is TRBV7-9 and J usage is TRBJ1-3, with 8 nucleotides matching TRBD1. V lost 6 bases and J lost 0; bases outside the gene matches: 7. The CDR3 is made up of 16 amino acids. Germline V CDR1 and CDR2: SEHNR, FQNEAQ (reference sequence).